The 27 T cell receptor beta chains below all came from one sample that was sequenced in a study of blood T cells in healthy people across ages. PCR was performed a second time for roughly 7 to 12 cycles using a sample-barcoded 5' primer and a J-beta primer mix. TCRdb called the 5' RACE reads again in MiXCR, with one record for every CDR3 protein. The data show hundreds of thousands of distinct CDR3 sequences, around 25% seen once. In addition, the sample was reused for a study of T cells of mothers and their children.

Sequencing used blood. The receptors were gathered from a boy aged 5-17 years in good health.

The chain carries TRBV12-3 or TRBV12-4 and TRBJ2-7; tentative D call: TRBD2 (5 bases). The CDR3 covers 13 residues. V lost 0 bases and J 6 bases, leaving 9 bases between the germline ends. The CDR3 bases are TGTGCCAGCAGTTTAGCGGGTACTAGCGAGCAGTACTTC. Amino acid sequence: CASSLAGTSEQYF.

This rearrangement joins TRBV24-1 to TRBJ2-1; no reliable D call. This CDR3 is 16 amino acids long. Trimming pared 4 bases from V and 0 bases from J, leaving 12 bases between. Germline V CDR1 and CDR2: KGHDR, SFDVKD. DNA for the CDR3: TGTGCCACCAGTGACTCCAATATCAGCTCCTACAATGAGCAGTTCTTC. Translation: CATSDSNISSYNEQFF.

This clonotype appeared a few times. This chain connects TRBV20-1 to TRBJ2-5, with a possible D match to TRBD1 (5 bases). The germline V and J ends were trimmed by 2 bases and 2 bases, with 15 bases remaining between them. Looked up from germline, CDR1 is DFQATT and CDR2 is SNEGSKA (reference sequence). The CDR3 consists of 15 residues. This CDR3 reads CSARIRPGIQETQYF. CDR3 nucleotides: TGCAGTGCTAGAATCCGCCCAGGGATTCAAGAGACCCAGTACTTC.

The chain uses TRBV7-2 and TRBJ1-2; the match to TRBD1 covers 10 bases. This CDR3 spans 15 amino acids. Germline assignment: CDR1 SGHTA and CDR2 FQGNSA. The V segment lost 0 bases and the J segment 8 bases; nucleotides outside the gene matches: 6. Here the CDR3 reads CASSLAWGTGEGYTF. The DNA of the CDR3 is TGTGCCAGCAGCTTAGCGTGGGGGACAGGGGAAGGCTACACCTTC.

The chain carries TRBV7-9 and TRBJ2-7; the D gene is possibly TRBD2 (6 bases). This CDR3 comprises 13 residues. Trimming shortened V by 0 bases and J by 6 bases, and 9 bases separated the two germline ends. Germline CDR1 and CDR2: SEHNR and FQNEAQ (reference sequence). CDR3: CASSLAMTSEQYF. In DNA, the CDR3 is TGTGCCAGCAGCTTAGCGATGACTAGCGAGCAGTACTTC.

The chain is built from TRBV5-6 and TRBJ2-2, with D possibly TRBD1 on 5 matching bases. The germline V and J ends were trimmed by 0 bases and 5 bases, with 11 bases remaining between them. Germline V gives CDR1 SGHDT, CDR2 YYEEEE. CDR3 size: 15 residues. The CDR3 sequence is CASSLGGRNTGELFF. The CDR3 coding sequence is TGTGCCAGCAGCTTGGGGGGCAGGAATACCGGGGAGCTGTTTTTT.

The V call is TRBV27, the J call TRBJ1-1, with a tentative D call TRBD1 (5 bases). This CDR3 contains 15 residues. Germline V lookup: CDR1 MNHEY, CDR2 SMNVEV (reference sequence). V was trimmed by 2 bases and J by 0 bases, leaving 10 bases between them. The CDR3 coding sequence is TGTGCCAGCAGTTTAACCGGGGCGCTGAACACTGAAGCTTTCTTT. It encodes CASSLTGALNTEAFF.

The chain joins TRBV5-1 to TRBJ1-4, with D uncertain. The V gene lost 0 bases and the J gene lost 7 bases, with 13 bases spanning the gap. Looked up from germline, CDR1 is SGHRS and CDR2 is YFSETQ. The CDR3 has 15 amino acids. In DNA form, the CDR3 reads TGCGCCAGCAGCTTGGAGGGAGCCAGAGGTGAAAAACTGTTTTTT. It yields the protein CASSLEGARGEKLFF.

This clonotype was detected a few times. This chain connects TRBV29-1 to TRBJ2-7, with 9 positions matching TRBD1. With 6 bases clipped from V and 9 bases from J, the junction kept 9 bases outside the gene matches. This CDR3 has 12 amino acids. Per the germline V gene, CDR1 is SQVTM and CDR2 is ANQGSEA. The CDR3 loop is CSVSGQGRGQYF. In DNA form, the CDR3 reads TGCAGCGTGTCGGGACAGGGTCGGGGGCAGTACTTC.

This clonotype occurred many times. The genes are TRBV12-3 or TRBV12-4 and TRBJ2-7, with D possibly matching TRBD1 (5 bases). CDR3 size: 13 residues. Trimming took off 6 bases at V and 1 base at J, with 10 bases between the two ends. The chain's CDR3 is CASSRGQSYEQYF. The CDR3 nucleotides read TGTGCCAGCAGCCGAGGACAATCCTACGAGCAGTACTTC.

The genes are TRBV28 and TRBJ2-5; D not resolved. The end of the DNA fits TRBJ2-1 better, so the J call may be wrong. This CDR3 is 16 amino acids long. Per germline, CDR1 MDHEN and CDR2 SYDVKM. DNA of the CDR3: TGTGCCAGCAGTCCCCTCGAGACTTCACTCTACAATGAGCAGTTCTTC. Amino acid sequence: CASSPLETSLYNEQFF.

This clonotype appeared a few times. This chain links TRBV4-1 with TRBJ2-7, with 7 bases fitting TRBD1. Germline lookup yields CDR1 MGHRA and CDR2 YSYEKL. Trimming cost V 5 bases and J 2 bases; bases outside gene matches: 9. The CDR3 consists of 15 residues. The CDR3 is CASSDRDSGPYEQYF. The CDR3 nucleotides read TGCGCCAGCAGCGACCGGGACAGTGGCCCCTACGAGCAGTACTTC.

This clonotype occurred a few times. This sequence joins TRBV3-1 and TRBJ1-3; no clear D. Germline CDR1 LGHDT, CDR2 YNNKEL (reference sequence). This CDR3 spans 16 amino acids. V lost 4 bases to trimming and J lost 3 bases, with 16 bases between them. The CDR3 bases are TGTGCCAGCAGCCTATTTGGCGCGACAATTGGAAACACCATATATTTT. Protein product: CASSLFGATIGNTIYF.

The V gene is TRBV12-3 or TRBV12-4, the J gene TRBJ2-5; 8 positions agree with TRBD1. The DNA end is a closer match to TRBJ2-7, so the J assignment may be wrong. The CDR3 is made up of 12 amino acids. The DNA of the CDR3 is TGTGCCAGCAACACAGGGGGCTACGAGCAGTACTTC. Its protein product is CASNTGGYEQYF.

The rearrangement links TRBV15 to TRBJ2-5, with TRBD2 as a possible D gene (5 bases). Trimming shortened V by 4 bases and J by 4 bases, and 22 bases separated the two germline ends. Germline loops: CDR1 LNHNV, CDR2 YYDKDF (reference sequence). This CDR3 contains 17 residues. DNA of the CDR3: TGTGCCACCAGCACCCGTCAAGGGAGAAAAGGCGGAGAGACCCAGTACTTC. Its translation: CATSTRQGRKGGETQYF.

This clonotype has a handful of counts. This chain joins TRBV5-1 and TRBJ1-3; 8 bases line up with TRBD1. V dropped 0 bases and J dropped 4; count of bases not matched to a gene: 3. Germline lookup yields CDR1 SGHRS and CDR2 YFSETQ. This CDR3 region has 15 residues. The CDR3 spells CASSLGQGYGNTIYF. CDR3 DNA: TGCGCCAGCAGCTTGGGACAGGGGTACGGAAACACCATATATTTT. The full variable domain, in which reference TRBV5-1 and TRBJ1-3 provide the parts outside the CDR3, is KAGVTQTPRYLIKTRGQQVTLSCSPISGHRSVSWYQQTPGQGLQFLFEYFSETQRNKGNFPGRFSGRQFSNSRSEMNVSTLELGDSALYLCASSLGQGYGNTIYFGEGSWLTVV.

The genes are TRBV5-1 and TRBJ1-1; TRBD1 matches 7 bases. This CDR3 comprises 18 residues. Looked up from germline, CDR1 is SGHRS and CDR2 is YFSETQ. V lost 4 bases and J lost 0; bases outside the gene matches: 15. CDR3 loop: CASSPRSPGQRMNTEAFF. The CDR3 nucleotides read TGCGCCAGCAGCCCCCGGTCCCCGGGACAGAGAATGAACACTGAAGCTTTCTTT.

V usage is TRBV15 and J usage is TRBJ1-2; D may be TRBD1 (6 bases). The germline CDR1 and CDR2 sequences are LNHNV and YYDKDF (reference sequence). V gave up 4 bases and J gave up 0 bases, with 21 bases separating them. The CDR3 sequence is 18 residues long. CDR3 in amino acids: CATSNPVIRDTPNYGYTF. Here the CDR3 DNA reads TGTGCCACCAGCAACCCGGTGATCCGGGACACGCCTAACTATGGCTACACCTTC.

The CDR3 protein is CSVPGTGAYEQYF. The CDR3, as DNA: TGCAGCGTCCCCGGGACAGGGGCCTACGAGCAGTACTTC. This chain connects TRBV29-1 to TRBJ2-7; TRBD1 aligns across 10 bases. This CDR3 is built from 13 residues. With 6 bases clipped from V and 2 bases from J, the junction kept 4 bases outside the gene matches. Germline V CDR1 and CDR2: SQVTM, ANQGSEA.

This clonotype occurred a few times. CDR3 sequence reads: CASSPPLNTEAFF. The CDR3 DNA sequence: TGTGCCAGCAGCCCACCGTTGAACACTGAAGCTTTCTTT. The J gene is TRBJ1-1, the V gene TRBV7-9; unclear D gene. The V gene's germline CDR1 is SEHNR and CDR2 FQNEAQ (reference sequence). V was clipped by 5 bases and J by 0 bases, with 7 bases between them. There are 13 residues in the CDR3.

V is TRBV20-1 and J is TRBJ2-5, with unresolved D. The CDR3 has 15 amino acids. Trimming removed 0 bases at V and 5 bases at J, with 16 bases between. Germline CDR1 and CDR2: DFQATT and SNEGSKA (reference sequence). The CDR3 DNA reads TGCAGTGCTAGAGATCTAGAGGTTGATGCCGAGACCCAGTACTTC. Residues: CSARDLEVDAETQYF.

The chain couples TRBV12-3 or TRBV12-4 to TRBJ1-2, with a tentative D call TRBD1 (6 bases). CDR3 length: 14 amino acids. V shed 4 bases and J shed 3 bases, with 12 bases lying between them. The CDR3 DNA reads TGTGCCAGCAGTTATGGGGGGCTGGACTATGGCTACACCTTC. Translation: CASSYGGLDYGYTF.

This clonotype was counted between two and nine times. The rearrangement joins TRBV28 to TRBJ2-5, with D perhaps TRBD2 (7 bases). Germline-derived CDR1 and CDR2 are MDHEN and SYDVKM. The length of the CDR3 is 16 residues. V dropped 5 bases and J dropped 5 bases, with 21 bases sitting between them. Here the CDR3 reads CASSPKRGARLETQYF. In DNA form, the CDR3 reads TGTGCCAGCAGTCCCAAACGGGGGGCGCGGTTGGAGACCCAGTACTTC.

The chain joins TRBV7-3 to TRBJ2-5; 9 nucleotides line up with TRBD2. The J call could be wrong; TRBJ2-1 is a better fit for the DNA end. Germline values: CDR1 SGHTA, CDR2 FQGTGA. The CDR3 runs to 15 residues. The CDR3 region has the DNA TGTGCCAGCAGCTTAACAGCGGGAGGAGCTAATGAGCAGTTCTTC. Translation: CASSLTAGGANEQFF.

The V and J genes are TRBV20-1 and TRBJ2-1; a possible D gene is TRBD2 (6 bases). This CDR3 is 15 amino acids long. Germline-derived CDR1 and CDR2 are DFQATT and SNEGSKA (reference sequence). Trimming removed 6 bases from V and 2 bases from J, with 17 bases in between. The CDR3 region has the DNA TGCAGTGCCCCGCCGCCGGGGGTGCCCTACAATGAGCAGTTCTTC. Translation: CSAPPPGVPYNEQFF.

This clonotype has just a few counts. The chain joins TRBV29-1 to TRBJ2-1, with 7 bases identical to TRBD2. The CDR3 is made up of 13 amino acids. The V gene's germline CDR1 is SQVTM and CDR2 ANQGSEA. Trimming removed 6 bases from V and 5 bases from J; junction bases left unmatched: 7. The CDR3 loop is CSVSGAWDNEQFF. In DNA form, the CDR3 reads TGCAGCGTGAGCGGGGCTTGGGACAATGAGCAGTTCTTC.

The gene calls are TRBV5-1 and TRBJ1-6; no firm D call. V was cut by 0 bases and J by 14 bases, with 21 bases left in between. Per the germline V gene, CDR1 is SGHRS and CDR2 is YFSETQ. This CDR3 has 16 residues. The CDR3 DNA is TGCGCCAGCAGCTTGGATCTGTTCCGGCCGGATTTGGCCCTCCACTTT. This encodes CASSLDLFRPDLALHF.